A selection of T cell receptor beta chains follows, all from one sample in a study of cytomegalovirus exposure and HLA in healthy donors. This table comes from immunoSEQ multiplex PCR, and its TCRdb copy is limited to in-frame clones, with some not included. Counted here are some 200,000 clones, 10% to 15% occurring once; the ten biggest clones make up 7.8%. Sequencing was done on a sample of PBMCs. All receptors derive from a man between 50 and 59 years old in good health and CMV-seropositive. The CDR3 runs from the conserved cysteine through the conserved F or W. Each record gives: D gene, V gene, clone size, J gene, CDR3 protein, CDR3 DNA. The D gene is left open where the match is weak. Only part of the rows carry a size: once, few, many, or a class if the clone is expanded.

>NA|TRBV4-3|NA|TRBJ2-3
CASSQDKSTQYF
TGCGCCAGCAGCCAAGATAAATCCACGCAGTATTTT
>NA|TRBV14|NA|TRBJ2-1
CASSLLDALEQFF
TGTGCCAGCAGCCTTTTAGATGCTCTTGAGCAGTTCTTC
>TRBD1|TRBV28|NA|TRBJ2-2
CASSPETGFTGELFF
TGTGCCAGCAGTCCGGAGACAGGGTTCACCGGGGAGCTGTTTTTT
>NA|TRBV29-1|few|TRBJ2-3
CSVEAAGNTDTQYF
TGCAGCGTTGAAGCCGCAGGGAACACAGATACGCAGTATTTT
>TRBD2|TRBV9|few|TRBJ2-5
CASSPGTRQETQYF
TGTGCCAGCAGCCCCGGGACTAGACAAGAGACCCAGTACTTC
>NA|TRBV29-1|many|TRBJ1-4
CSAGLTGEKLFF
TGCAGCGCGGGACTTACCGGTGAAAAACTGTTTTTT
>NA|TRBV27|few|TRBJ2-3
CASRLETGRTDTQYF
TGTGCCAGCAGACTGGAGACAGGCCGCACAGATACGCAGTATTTT
>NA|TRBV19|NA|TRBJ1-1
CASSAGGYVFPAFF
TGTGCCAGTAGTGCCGGGGGGTACGTATTTCCAGCTTTCTTT
>TRBD2|TRBV6-1|NA|TRBJ2-5
CAVATSGGGETQYF
TGTGCCGTCGCGACTAGCGGGGGAGGGGAGACCCAGTACTTC
>TRBD1|TRBV11-3|NA|TRBJ2-1
CASSLRDRGNEQFF
TGTGCCAGCAGCTTAAGGGACAGGGGGAATGAGCAGTTCTTC
>NA|TRBV4-3|NA|TRBJ1-2
CASSQDYTSSGYTF
TGCGCCAGCAGCCAAGATTACACCAGTTCTGGCTACACCTTC
>TRBD2|TRBV13|NA|TRBJ2-1
CASSLRGGNEPFF
TGTGCCAGCAGCTTACGGGGGGGAAATGAGCCGTTCTTC
>NA|TRBV19|NA|TRBJ1-6
CASSLRERASPLHF
TGTGCCAGTAGTCTCCGGGAAAGGGCTTCACCCCTCCACTTT
>NA|TRBV25-1|NA|TRBJ1-2
CASSEFGGGASYGYTF
TGTGCCAGCAGTGAATTCGGGGGGGGCGCATCCTATGGCTACACCTTC
>TRBD1|TRBV5-4|few|TRBJ1-2
CASSLRTGANYGYTF
TGTGCCAGCAGCTTGAGGACAGGGGCTAACTATGGCTACACCTTC
>TRBD1|TRBV30|NA|TRBJ2-7
CALDRSSYEQYF
TGTGCCTTGGACAGGAGCTCCTACGAGCAGTACTTC
>NA|TRBV27|few|TRBJ2-5
CASSPRETQYF
TGTGCCAGCAGTCCTCGTGAGACCCAGTACTTC
>TRBD2|TRBV7-3|NA|TRBJ2-3
CASSKTSGGASTDTQYF
TGTGCCAGCAGCAAGACTAGCGGGGGAGCTAGCACAGATACGCAGTATTTT
>TRBD1|TRBV29-1|few|TRBJ2-5
CSVEKTGGDYETQYF
TGCAGCGTTGAGAAAACAGGGGGAGACTACGAGACCCAGTACTTC
>NA|TRBV9|NA|TRBJ2-5
CASSPSGSGETQYF
TGTGCCAGCAGCCCCTCAGGCTCAGGAGAGACCCAGTACTTC
>TRBD2|TRBV7-2|NA|TRBJ2-3
CASSLSTSGGGRADTQYF
TGTGCCAGCAGCTTATCGACTAGCGGGGGGGGAAGAGCAGATACGCAGTATTTT
>TRBD1|TRBV28|NA|TRBJ2-7
CASSLSTVGQGERYEQYF
TGTGCCAGCAGTTTGTCTACCGTCGGACAGGGTGAAAGATACGAGCAGTACTTC
>TRBD1|TRBV5-4|few|TRBJ1-1
CASSSNRGRRTEAFF
TGTGCCAGCAGTTCAAACAGGGGGCGGCGGACTGAAGCTTTCTTT
>TRBD1|TRBV7-6|NA|TRBJ1-4
CASSSGQAYYNEKLFF
TGTGCCAGCAGCTCGGGACAGGCGTATTATAATGAAAAACTGTTTTTT